This record concerns one T cell receptor beta chain sequence. The study profiled TCR beta VDJ and CDR3 using genomic DNA as template. TCRdb re-analysed the reads in MiXCR, keeping a single row per CDR3 protein. The profile covers some 170,000 distinct CDR3 sequences, with around 48% appearing a single time and under 1.2% taken by the ten largest. By flow cytometry, patients selected for sequencing had shown an expansion of CD8+CD57+ cells. Receipt of therapy had not occurred in any patient by the time of blood sampling. This sample was taken from a study of CD8+CD57+ T cells in acquired aplastic anemia. V was shortened by 4 bases and J by 3 bases, with 10 bases between the two germline ends. Per germline, CDR1 LNHDA and CDR2 SQIVND (reference sequence). This CDR3 region has 13 residues.

V and J are TRBV19 and TRBJ2-7, with a tentative D call TRBD1 (5 bases). The specimen was sorted CD4+, CD8+, or CD8+CD57+ T cells (not recorded which) from PBMCs. This TCR derives from a human donor with aplastic anemia. The CDR3 sequence is CASSKAGHYEQYF. The CDR3 DNA reads TGTGCCAGTAGTAAGGCAGGGCACTACGAGCAGTACTTC.